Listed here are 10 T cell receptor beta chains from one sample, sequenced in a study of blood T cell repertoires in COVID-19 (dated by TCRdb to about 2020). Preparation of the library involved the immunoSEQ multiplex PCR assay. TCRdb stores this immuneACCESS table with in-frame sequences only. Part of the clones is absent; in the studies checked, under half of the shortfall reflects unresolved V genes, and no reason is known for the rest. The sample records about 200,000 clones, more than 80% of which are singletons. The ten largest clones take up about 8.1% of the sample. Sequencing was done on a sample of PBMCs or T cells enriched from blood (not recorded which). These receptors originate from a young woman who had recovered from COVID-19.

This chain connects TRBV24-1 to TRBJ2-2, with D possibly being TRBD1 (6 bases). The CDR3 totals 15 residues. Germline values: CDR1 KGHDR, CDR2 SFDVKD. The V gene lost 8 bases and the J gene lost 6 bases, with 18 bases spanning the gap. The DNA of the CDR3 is TGTGCCACCATGGGCCAGGGGCCCCGTCCCGGGGAGCTGTTTTTT. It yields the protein CATMGQGPRPGELFF.

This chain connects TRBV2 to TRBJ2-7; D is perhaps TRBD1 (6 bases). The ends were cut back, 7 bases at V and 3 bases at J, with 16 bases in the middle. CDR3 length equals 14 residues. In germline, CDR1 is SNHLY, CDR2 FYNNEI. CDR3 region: CASTARDIHYEQYF. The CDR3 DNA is TGTGCCAGCACCGCTCGGGACATACACTACGAGCAGTACTTC.

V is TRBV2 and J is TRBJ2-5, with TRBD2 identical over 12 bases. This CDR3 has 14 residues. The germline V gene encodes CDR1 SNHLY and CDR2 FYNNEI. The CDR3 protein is CATLAGGPGETQYF. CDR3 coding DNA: TGTGCAACTCTAGCGGGGGGGCCGGGGGAGACCCAGTACTTC.

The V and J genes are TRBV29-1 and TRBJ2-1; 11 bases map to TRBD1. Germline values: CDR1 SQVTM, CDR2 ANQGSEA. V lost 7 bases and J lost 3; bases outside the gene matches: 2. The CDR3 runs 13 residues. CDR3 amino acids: CSAGTGGYNEQFF. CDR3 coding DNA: TGCAGCGCCGGGACAGGGGGCTACAATGAGCAGTTCTTC.

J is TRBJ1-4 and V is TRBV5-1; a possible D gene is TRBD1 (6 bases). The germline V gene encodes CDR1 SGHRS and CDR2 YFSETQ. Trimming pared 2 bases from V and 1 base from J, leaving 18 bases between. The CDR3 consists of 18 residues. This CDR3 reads CASSFRDPLRGTNEKLFF. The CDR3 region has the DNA TGCGCCAGCAGCTTCCGGGACCCACTCAGGGGAACTAATGAAAAACTGTTTTTT. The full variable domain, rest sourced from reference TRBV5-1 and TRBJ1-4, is KAGVTQTPRYLIKTRGQQVTLSCSPISGHRSVSWYQQTPGQGLQFLFEYFSETQRNKGNFPGRFSGRQFSNSRSEMNVSTLELGDSALYLCASSFRDPLRGTNEKLFFGSGTQLSVL.

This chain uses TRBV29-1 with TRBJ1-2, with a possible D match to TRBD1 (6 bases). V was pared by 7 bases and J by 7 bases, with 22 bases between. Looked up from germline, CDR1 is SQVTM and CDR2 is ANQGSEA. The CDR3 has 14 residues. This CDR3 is CSERKDRLVRGYTF. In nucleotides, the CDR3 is TGCAGCGAACGCAAAGACAGGTTAGTGCGTGGCTACACCTTC.

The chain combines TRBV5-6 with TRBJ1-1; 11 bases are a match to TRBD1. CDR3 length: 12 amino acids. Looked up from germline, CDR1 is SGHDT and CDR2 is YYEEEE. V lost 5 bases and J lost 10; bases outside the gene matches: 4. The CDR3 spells CASSRDRGSAFF. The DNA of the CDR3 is TGTGCCAGCAGTCGGGACAGGGGGTCAGCTTTCTTT.

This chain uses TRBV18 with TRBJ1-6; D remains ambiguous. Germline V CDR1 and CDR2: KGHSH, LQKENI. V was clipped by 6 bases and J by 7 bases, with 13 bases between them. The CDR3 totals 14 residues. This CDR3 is CASSSERQNSPLHF. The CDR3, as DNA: TGTGCCAGCTCGTCTGAGAGGCAGAATTCACCCCTCCACTTT.

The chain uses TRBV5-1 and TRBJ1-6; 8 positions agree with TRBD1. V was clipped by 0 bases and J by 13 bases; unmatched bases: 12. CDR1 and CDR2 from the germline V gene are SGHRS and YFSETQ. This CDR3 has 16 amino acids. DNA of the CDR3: TGCGCCAGCAGCTTGGCCCCCGACAGGGGTGCGTTGCCCCTCCACTTT. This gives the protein CASSLAPDRGALPLHF.

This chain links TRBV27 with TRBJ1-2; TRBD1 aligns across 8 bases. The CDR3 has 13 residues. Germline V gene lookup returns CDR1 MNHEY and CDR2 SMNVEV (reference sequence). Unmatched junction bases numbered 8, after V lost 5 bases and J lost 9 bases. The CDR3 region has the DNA TGTGCCAGCAGTAAATCGGACAGGGTTCGCTACACCTTC. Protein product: CASSKSDRVRYTF.